The T cell receptor beta chain under discussion was sequenced for a study of CD8 T cells in ankylosing spondylitis. As concerns this clonotype: The antigen remains undetermined.

TCRdb itself ran the 5' RACE reads through MiXCR, one entry per CDR3 protein. The data contain about 330,000 distinct CDR3 sequences, 7% to 9% of them singletons. Study observations and caveats: Characteristic of ankylosing spondylitis blood, it appeared, was a TCR beta motif comprising roughly 8 highly homologous variants.

The CDR3 is 12 amino acids. Trimming pared 0 bases from V and 10 bases from J, leaving 7 bases between. The germline V gene encodes CDR1 MNHEY and CDR2 SVGAGI. Sample: blood, either unsorted or a sorted T cell fraction (not recorded which). The sequence derives from a male donor with ankylosing spondylitis. V usage is TRBV6-5 and J usage is TRBJ2-1, with a weak D call TRBD1 (6 bases). The CDR3 loop reads CASSYSGAEQFF. The DNA of the CDR3 is TGTGCCAGCAGTTACTCGGGGGCGGAGCAGTTCTTC.